Below, one T cell receptor beta chain is given with its context. Clones were read by immunoSEQ multiplex PCR, and TCRdb kept only the in-frame ones, dropping some. The top ten hold roughly 3% of the sample, which has 140,000 or so clones, about 91% seen once. CDR1 SGHTA and CDR2 FQGNSA come from the germline V gene. This CDR3 region has 15 residues. With V trimmed by 5 bases and J by 6 bases, 4 bases remained unmatched. The data were taken from a study of T cell responses to AZD1222 COVID-19 vaccine. The source is an adult in good health. Material: peripheral blood, obtained on day 0 of AZD1222 vaccination. This chain joins TRBV7-2 and TRBJ2-3, with 14 bases fitting TRBD2. The CDR3 nucleotides are TGTGCCAGCAGCCTGGGACTAGCGGGAGTTGATACGCAGTATTTT. Encoded protein: CASSLGLAGVDTQYF.